This TCR beta chain was obtained from a study of T cell responses to AZD1222 COVID-19 vaccine. Here immunoSEQ multiplex PCR was the method, and the copy in TCRdb shows in-frame clones only, minus some. The data contain fewer than 150,000 clones, approximately 90% of them singletons. Second doses were pooled across both intervals (about 4 or about 12 weeks). Findings and limits, study-wide: Seropositive AZD1222 recipients at baseline numbered only 6 or 7. Mostly white British, mostly female donors; authors suggested clonal diversity may be underestimated. Vaccination with two AZD1222 doses was followed by a rise in Spike-specific TCR breadth and depth.

Notes on this clone: Its specificity is not known.

CDR1 and CDR2 from the germline V gene are SGHNT and YENEEA. With 2 bases removed from V and 1 base from J, the gap between germline ends came to 5 bases. The CDR3 spans 13 residues. The chain combines TRBV11-3 with TRBJ1-1; D unresolved. The sample consisted of peripheral blood, taken 28 days after the second AZD1222 dose. The TCR originated in an adult who received the AZD1222 COVID-19 vaccine. The CDR3 DNA sequence: TGTGCCAGCAGCTTACAACAGAACACTGAAGCTTTCTTT. Its translation: CASSLQQNTEAFF.